The 8 T cell receptor beta chains in this list originate from one sample, sequenced in a study of high-grade serous ovarian cancer treatment subgroups. The tumor samples were collected prior to definitive surgery or chemotherapy. Data came from immunoSEQ multiplex PCR; TCRdb stores just in-frame clones and leaves some out. The sample consists of about 16,000 clones, about 86% of them appearing once. Sequencing was performed on tumor tissue. The receptors stem from a human donor with high-grade serous ovarian cancer.

With respect to this clone: The junction does not match germline at one end; this may be a read error. The same CDR3 also results from other DNA sequences found in this sample. The chain uses TRBV7-7 and TRBJ2-5, with 10 positions matching TRBD1. Germline V gene data show CDR1 as SSHAT and CDR2 as FNYEAQ (reference sequence). CDR3 length equals 14 residues. The CDR3 bases are TGTGCTAGCAGCTTTGGACAGGGGGGAGAGACCCAGTACTTC. Protein: CASSFGQGGETQYF.

This clone occurred once. The chain combines TRBV4-1 with TRBJ2-3; perhaps TRBD1 as D (5 bases). The CDR3 contains 16 residues. CDR1 and CDR2 from the germline V gene are MGHRA and YSYEKL. V was pared by 6 bases and J by 0 bases, with 16 bases between. CDR3 bases: TGCGCCAGCAGGGGGCTTGCGGTGAGCAGCACAGATACGCAGTATTTT. The encoded protein is CASRGLAVSSTDTQYF.

The chain recombines TRBV30 with TRBJ1-5; a weak D match, TRBD1 (5 bases). Deletions cut 4 bases from V and 8 bases from J, with 15 bases between. There are 13 residues in the CDR3. The germline CDR1 and CDR2 sequences are GTSNPN and SVGIG (reference sequence). CDR3 region: CAWTNSGGEPQHF. CDR3 coding DNA: TGTGCCTGGACCAACTCGGGGGGGGAGCCCCAGCATTTT.

V is TRBV9 and J is TRBJ2-2, with 10 bases lining up with TRBD2. CDR1 and CDR2 (germline): SGDLS, YYNGEE. With V trimmed by 3 bases and J by 2 bases, 4 bases remained unmatched. This CDR3 contains 16 residues. This CDR3 reads CASSGTSGINTGELFF. The CDR3 DNA sequence: TGTGCCAGCAGCGGGACTAGCGGAATAAACACCGGGGAGCTGTTTTTT. The variable domain in full, with the rest retrieved from reference TRBV9 and TRBJ2-2, is DSGVTQTPKHLITATGQRVTLRCSPRSGDLSVYWYQQSLDQGLQFLIQYYNGEERAKGNILERFSAQQFPDLHSELNLSSLELGDSALYFCASSGTSGINTGELFFGEGSRLTVL.

The CDR3 coding sequence is TGCGCCAGCACCACAGGATACAGTGCTCTGAACACTGAAGCTTTCTTT. Translated: CASTTGYSALNTEAFF. The V and J genes are TRBV5-1 and TRBJ1-1; tentatively, D is TRBD1 (5 bases). Germline values: CDR1 SGHRS, CDR2 YFSETQ. There are 16 residues in the CDR3. V lost 6 bases to trimming and J lost 0 bases, with 18 bases between them.

This clone was detected only once. V and J are TRBV28 and TRBJ1-5, with TRBD1 as a possible D gene (5 bases). The CDR3 covers 18 residues. Deletions cut 4 bases from V and 1 base from J, with 20 bases between. Germline assignment: CDR1 MDHEN and CDR2 SYDVKM. In DNA form, the CDR3 reads TGTGCCAGCAGTTCGAGACAGTTTGAGACGGTAAGCAATCAGCCCCAGCATTTT. Its translation: CASSSRQFETVSNQPQHF. The complete variable domain, with remaining parts taken from reference TRBV28 and TRBJ1-5, reads DVKVTQSSRYLVKRTGEKVFLECVQDMDHENMFWYRQDPGLGLRLIYFSYDVKMKEKGDIPEGYSVSREKKERFSLILESASTNQTSMYLCASSSRQFETVSNQPQHFGDGTRLSIL.

The chain links TRBV10-3 to TRBJ2-3; 7 bases are shared with TRBD2. V was clipped by 0 bases and J by 3 bases; unmatched bases: 3. Germline loops: CDR1 ENHRY, CDR2 SYGVKD. This CDR3 is 15 amino acids long. Here the CDR3 DNA reads TGTGCCATCAGTGAGTCTAACGGGGGGACAGATACGCAGTATTTT. Encoded protein: CAISESNGGTDTQYF.

V usage is TRBV9 and J usage is TRBJ2-6; D ambiguous. V was cut by 0 bases and J by 3 bases, with 4 bases left in between. The V gene's germline CDR1 is SGDLS and CDR2 YYNGEE. The length of the CDR3 is 14 residues. CDR3 DNA sequence: TGTGCCAGCAGCGTAGTGGGTGGGGCCAACGTCCTGACTTTC. Protein sequence: CASSVVGGANVLTF. The full variable domain, rest sourced from reference TRBV9 and TRBJ2-6, is DSGVTQTPKHLITATGQRVTLRCSPRSGDLSVYWYQQSLDQGLQFLIQYYNGEERAKGNILERFSAQQFPDLHSELNLSSLELGDSALYFCASSVVGGANVLTFGAGSRLTVL.